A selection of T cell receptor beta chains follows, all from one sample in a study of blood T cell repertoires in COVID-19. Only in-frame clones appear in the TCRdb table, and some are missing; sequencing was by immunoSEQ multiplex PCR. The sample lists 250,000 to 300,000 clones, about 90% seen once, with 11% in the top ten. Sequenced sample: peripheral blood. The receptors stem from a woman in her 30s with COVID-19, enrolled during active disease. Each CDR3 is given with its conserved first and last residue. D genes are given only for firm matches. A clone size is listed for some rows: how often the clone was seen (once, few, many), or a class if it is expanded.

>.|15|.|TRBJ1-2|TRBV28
CASSFGPGANYGYTF
TGTGCCAGCAGTTTTGGTCCAGGGGCTAACTATGGCTACACCTTC
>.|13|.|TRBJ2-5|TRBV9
CASSVLSQETQYF
TGTGCCAGCAGCGTACTCAGCCAAGAGACCCAGTACTTC
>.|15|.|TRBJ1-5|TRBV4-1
CASSRVGEGNQPQHF
TGCGCCAGCAGCCGGGTGGGGGAGGGAAATCAGCCCCAGCATTTT
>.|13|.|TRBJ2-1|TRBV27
CASSSFGYNEQFF
TGTGCCAGCAGTTCCTTCGGTTACAATGAGCAGTTCTTC
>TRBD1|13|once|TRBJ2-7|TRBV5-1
CASSFWTGDEQYF
TGCGCCAGCAGCTTTTGGACAGGGGACGAGCAGTACTTC
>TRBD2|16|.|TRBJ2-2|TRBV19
CASSPWEGVNTGELFF
TGTGCCAGTAGTCCCTGGGAGGGAGTGAACACCGGGGAGCTGTTTTTT
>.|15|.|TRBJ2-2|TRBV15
CATSREQLSTGELFF
TGTGCCACCAGCAGAGAGCAACTGAGCACCGGGGAGCTGTTTTTT
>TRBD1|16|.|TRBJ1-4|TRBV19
CASSARTGANNEKLFF
TGTGCCAGTAGTGCCCGGACAGGGGCAAATAATGAAAAACTGTTTTTT
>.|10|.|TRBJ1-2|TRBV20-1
CSATFFGYTF
TGCAGTGCTACCTTCTTTGGCTACACCTTC
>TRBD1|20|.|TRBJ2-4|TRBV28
CASSSSGTASVHWAKNIQYF
TGTGCCAGCAGTTCCTCTGGGACAGCGTCGGTTCATTGGGCCAAAAACATTCAGTACTTC
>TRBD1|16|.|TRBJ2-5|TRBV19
CASSMDDRDPQETQYF
TGTGCCAGTAGTATGGACGACAGGGACCCCCAAGAGACCCAGTACTTC
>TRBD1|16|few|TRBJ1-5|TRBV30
CAWSGAGGYSNQPQHF
TGTGCCTGGAGTGGGGCAGGGGGGTATAGCAATCAGCCCCAGCATTTT
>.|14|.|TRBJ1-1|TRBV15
CATSSRLGTRQAFF
TGTGCCACCAGCAGCCGACTCGGGACACGCCAAGCTTTCTTT
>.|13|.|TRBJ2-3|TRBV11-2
CASSYRLTDTQYF
TGTGCCAGCAGCTACCGACTCACAGATACGCAGTATTTT
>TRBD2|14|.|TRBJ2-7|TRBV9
CASSAGLAGVEQYF
TGTGCCAGCAGCGCCGGACTAGCGGGGGTCGAGCAGTACTTC
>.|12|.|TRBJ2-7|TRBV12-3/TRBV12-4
CASSRENYVQYF
TGTGCCAGCAGCCGGGAAAACTACGTGCAGTACTTC
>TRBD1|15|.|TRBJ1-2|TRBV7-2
CASSPGQPLIYGYTF
TGTGCCAGCAGCCCGGGACAGCCTCTAATTTATGGCTACACCTTC
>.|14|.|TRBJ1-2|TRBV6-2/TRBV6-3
CASRPVGRNYGYTF
TGTGCCAGCAGACCTGTGGGGAGGAACTATGGCTACACCTTC
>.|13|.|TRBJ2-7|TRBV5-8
CASTRDTTYEQYF
TGTGCCAGCACCAGGGACACTACCTACGAGCAGTACTTC
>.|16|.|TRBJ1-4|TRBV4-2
CASSYPSRRGNEKLFF
TGTGCCAGCAGCTATCCCTCTCGGAGGGGCAATGAAAAACTGTTTTTT
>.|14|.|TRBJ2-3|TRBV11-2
CASSLFLGTDTQYF
TGTGCCAGCAGCCTTTTTTTAGGCACAGATACGCAGTATTTT
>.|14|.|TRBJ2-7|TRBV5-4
CASSGSGHIYEQYF
TGTGCCAGCAGCGGGTCGGGACACATATACGAGCAGTACTTC
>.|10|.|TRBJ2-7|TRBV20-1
CSAASYEQYF
TGCAGTGCTGCGTCTTACGAGCAGTACTTC
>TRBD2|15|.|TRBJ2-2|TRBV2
CASSSSGGAVGELFF
TGTGCCAGCAGTTCTAGCGGGGGGGCCGTCGGGGAGCTGTTTTTT
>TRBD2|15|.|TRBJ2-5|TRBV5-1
CASSLDGTSGETQYF
TGCGCCAGCAGCTTGGATGGGACTAGCGGGGAGACCCAGTACTTC
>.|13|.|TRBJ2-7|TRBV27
CASSLQVSYEQYF
TGTGCCAGCAGTTTACAGGTTTCCTACGAGCAGTACTTC
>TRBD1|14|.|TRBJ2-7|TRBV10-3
CAISESTGEREQYF
TGTGCCATCAGTGAGTCGACAGGGGAGAGAGAGCAGTACTTC
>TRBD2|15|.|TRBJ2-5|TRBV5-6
CASSLPAGGLGTQYF
TGTGCCAGCAGCTTGCCAGCGGGGGGCCTCGGGACCCAGTACTTC